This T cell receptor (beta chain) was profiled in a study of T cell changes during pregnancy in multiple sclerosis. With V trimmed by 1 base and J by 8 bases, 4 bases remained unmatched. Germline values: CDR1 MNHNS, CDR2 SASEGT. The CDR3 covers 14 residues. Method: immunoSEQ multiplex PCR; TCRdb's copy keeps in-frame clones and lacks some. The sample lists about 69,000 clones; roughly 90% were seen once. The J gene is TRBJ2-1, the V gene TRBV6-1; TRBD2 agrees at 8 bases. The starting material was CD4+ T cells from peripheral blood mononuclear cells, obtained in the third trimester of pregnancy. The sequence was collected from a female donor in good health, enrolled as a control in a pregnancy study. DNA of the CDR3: TGTGCCAGCAGTGAAGTCGGGGGGGCCGATGAGCAGTTCTTC. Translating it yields CASSEVGGADEQFF.